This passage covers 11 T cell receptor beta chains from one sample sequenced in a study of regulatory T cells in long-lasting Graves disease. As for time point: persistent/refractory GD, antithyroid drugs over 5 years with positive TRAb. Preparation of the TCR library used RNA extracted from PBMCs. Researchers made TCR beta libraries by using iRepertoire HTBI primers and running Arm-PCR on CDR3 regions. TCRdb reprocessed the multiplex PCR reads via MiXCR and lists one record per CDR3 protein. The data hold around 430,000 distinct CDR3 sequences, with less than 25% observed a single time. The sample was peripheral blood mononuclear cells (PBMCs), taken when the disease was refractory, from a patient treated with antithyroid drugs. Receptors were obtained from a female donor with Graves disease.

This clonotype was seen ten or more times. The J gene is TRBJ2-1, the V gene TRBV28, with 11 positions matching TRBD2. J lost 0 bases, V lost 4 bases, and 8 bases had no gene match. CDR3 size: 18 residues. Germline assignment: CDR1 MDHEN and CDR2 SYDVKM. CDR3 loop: CASSSPPSGRFSYNEQFF. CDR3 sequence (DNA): TGTGCCAGCAGTTCCCCGCCTAGCGGGAGGTTCTCCTACAATGAGCAGTTCTTC.

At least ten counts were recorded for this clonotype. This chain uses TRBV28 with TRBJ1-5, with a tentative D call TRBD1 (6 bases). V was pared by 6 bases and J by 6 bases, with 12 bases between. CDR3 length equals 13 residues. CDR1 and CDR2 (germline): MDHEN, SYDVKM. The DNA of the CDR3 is TGTGCCAGCAGCTGGGCAGGGGTTCAGCCCCAGCATTTT. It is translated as CASSWAGVQPQHF.

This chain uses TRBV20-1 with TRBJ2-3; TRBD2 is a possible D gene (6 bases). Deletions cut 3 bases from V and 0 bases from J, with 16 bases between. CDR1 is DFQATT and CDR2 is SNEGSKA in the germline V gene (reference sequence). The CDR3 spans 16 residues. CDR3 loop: CSASRTGLPSTDTQYF. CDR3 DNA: TGCAGTGCTAGTAGGACGGGACTCCCTAGCACAGATACGCAGTATTTT.

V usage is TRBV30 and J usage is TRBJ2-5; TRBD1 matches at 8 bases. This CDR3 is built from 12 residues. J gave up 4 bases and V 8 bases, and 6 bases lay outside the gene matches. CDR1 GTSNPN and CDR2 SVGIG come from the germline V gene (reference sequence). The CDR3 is CASTGGIETQYF. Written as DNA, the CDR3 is TGTGCCAGTACAGGGGGGATAGAGACCCAGTACTTC.

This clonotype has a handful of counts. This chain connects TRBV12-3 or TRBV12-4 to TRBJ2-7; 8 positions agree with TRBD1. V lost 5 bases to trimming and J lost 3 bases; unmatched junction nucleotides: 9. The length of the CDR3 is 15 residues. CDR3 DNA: TGTGCCAGCAGTCTCCGTGACACAGGGGGCTACGAGCAGTACTTC. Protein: CASSLRDTGGYEQYF.

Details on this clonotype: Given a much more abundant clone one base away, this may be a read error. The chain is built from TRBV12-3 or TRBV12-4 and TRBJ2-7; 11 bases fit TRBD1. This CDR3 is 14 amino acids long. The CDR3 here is CASSRTGGRYGQYF. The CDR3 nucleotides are TGTGCCAGCAGTCGGACAGGGGGCCGATACGGGCAGTACTTC.

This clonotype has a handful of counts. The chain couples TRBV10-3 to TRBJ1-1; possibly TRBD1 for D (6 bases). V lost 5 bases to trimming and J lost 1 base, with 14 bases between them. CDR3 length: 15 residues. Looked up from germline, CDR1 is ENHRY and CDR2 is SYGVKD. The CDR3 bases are TGTGCCATCAGTCCTGGGGGGACAACGAACACTGAAGCTTTCTTT. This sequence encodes CAISPGGTTNTEAFF.

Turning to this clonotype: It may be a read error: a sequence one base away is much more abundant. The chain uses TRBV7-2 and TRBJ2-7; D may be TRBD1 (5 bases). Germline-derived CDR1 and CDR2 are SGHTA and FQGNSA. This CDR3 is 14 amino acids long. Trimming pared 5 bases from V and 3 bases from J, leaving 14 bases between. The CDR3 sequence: CASSPSPGHYEQYF. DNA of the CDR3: TGTGCCAGCAGCCCGAGCCCTGGACACTACGAGCAGTACTTC.

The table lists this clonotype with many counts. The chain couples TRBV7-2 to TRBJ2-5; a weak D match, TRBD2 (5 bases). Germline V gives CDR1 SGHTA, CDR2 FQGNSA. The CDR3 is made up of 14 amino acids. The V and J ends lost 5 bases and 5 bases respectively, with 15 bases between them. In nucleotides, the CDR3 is TGTGCCAGCAGCGCGCGGACTGAAGTGGAGACCCAGTACTTC. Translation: CASSARTEVETQYF.

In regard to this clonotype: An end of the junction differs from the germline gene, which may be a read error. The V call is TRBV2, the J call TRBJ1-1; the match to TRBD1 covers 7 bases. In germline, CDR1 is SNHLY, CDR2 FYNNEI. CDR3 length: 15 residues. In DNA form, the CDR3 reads TGTGCCAGCAGTACCCACGACAGGGCGAACACTGAAGCTTCCTTT. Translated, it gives CASSTHDRANTEASF. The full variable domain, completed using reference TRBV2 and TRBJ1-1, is EPEVTQTPSHQVTQMGQEVILRCVPISNHLYFYWYRQILGQKVEFLVSFYNNEISEKSEIFDDQFSVERPDGSNFTLKIRSTKLEDSAMYFCASSTHDRANTEASFGQGTRLTVV.

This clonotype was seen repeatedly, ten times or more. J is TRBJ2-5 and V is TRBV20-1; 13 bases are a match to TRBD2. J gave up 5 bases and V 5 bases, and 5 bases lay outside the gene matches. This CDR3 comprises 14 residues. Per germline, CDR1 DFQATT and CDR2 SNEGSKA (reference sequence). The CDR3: CSAWTSGSLETQYF. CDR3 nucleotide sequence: TGCAGTGCTTGGACTAGCGGGAGTTTGGAGACCCAGTACTTC.